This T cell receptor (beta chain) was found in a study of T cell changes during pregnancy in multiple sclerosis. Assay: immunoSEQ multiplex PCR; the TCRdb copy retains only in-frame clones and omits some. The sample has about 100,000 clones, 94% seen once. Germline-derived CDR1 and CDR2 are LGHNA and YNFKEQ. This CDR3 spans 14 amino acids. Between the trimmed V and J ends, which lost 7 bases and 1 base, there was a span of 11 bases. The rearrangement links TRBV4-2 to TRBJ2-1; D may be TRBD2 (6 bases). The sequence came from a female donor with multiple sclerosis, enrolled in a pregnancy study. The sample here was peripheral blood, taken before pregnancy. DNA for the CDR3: TGTGCCAGCACCCCGGGAGTGTCCTACAATGAGCAGTTCTTC. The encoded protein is CASTPGVSYNEQFF.